This entry lists 31 T cell receptor beta chains sequenced from one sample in a study of T cell responses to AZD1222 COVID-19 vaccine. The method was immunoSEQ multiplex PCR; TCRdb's version includes in-frame clones alone and lacks a portion of them. The repertoire consists of tens of thousands of clones, with more than 70% occurring once and the leading ten covering about 12%. The sequences come from peripheral blood, collected on day 0 of AZD1222 vaccination. Receptors originate from an adult in good health.

The chain links TRBV30 to TRBJ2-1; D may be TRBD1 or TRBD2 (5 bases each). V lost 5 bases and J 9 bases, leaving 17 bases between the germline ends. CDR3 length: 13 amino acids. Germline CDR1 is GTSNPN and CDR2 is SVGIG (reference sequence). CDR3 in amino acids: CAWENDPGTEQFF. CDR3 DNA sequence: TGTGCCTGGGAGAACGACCCAGGGACTGAGCAGTTCTTC.

The chain joins TRBV19 to TRBJ1-3; D remains unclear. The CDR3 has 19 amino acids. CDR1 is LNHDA, CDR2 SQIVND, per germline (reference sequence). Trimming left V 7 bases short and J 4 bases short, with 29 bases between. The CDR3 nucleotides are TGTGCCAGTATCCCGGAGCCGGGTCTGTCCCCTCTCTCCGGAAACACCATATATTTT. Protein: CASIPEPGLSPLSGNTIYF.

The chain is built from TRBV20-1 and TRBJ2-1; D call uncertain. CDR1 and CDR2 from the germline V gene are DFQATT and SNEGSKA (reference sequence). The germline V and J ends were trimmed by 4 bases and 6 bases, with 4 bases remaining between them. The CDR3 spans 10 residues. CDR3 sequence: CSATRNEQFF. CDR3 in DNA: TGCAGTGCTACCCGCAATGAGCAGTTCTTC.

This clone was seen only a few times. The chain employs TRBV10-3 and TRBJ2-5; D possibly corresponds to TRBD2 (6 bases). Trimming stripped 2 bases from V and 6 bases from J, with 19 bases between. The CDR3 length is 16 residues. Per germline, CDR1 ENHRY and CDR2 SYGVKD. The CDR3, as DNA: TGTGCCATCAGTGAGCCCGGAGGCGGGACTTTTAAGACCCAGTACTTC. Translated, it gives CAISEPGGGTFKTQYF.

The chain combines TRBV28 with TRBJ2-5, with D unclear. Trimming took 3 bases from V and 3 from J, leaving 8 bases between them. Looked up from germline, CDR1 is MDHEN and CDR2 is SYDVKM. CDR3 length: 13 residues. The CDR3 region is CASSFTPEETQYF. CDR3 bases: TGTGCCAGCAGTTTTACGCCAGAAGAGACCCAGTACTTC. Full variable domain (rest looked up from reference TRBV28 and TRBJ2-5): DVKVTQSSRYLVKRTGEKVFLECVQDMDHENMFWYRQDPGLGLRLIYFSYDVKMKEKGDIPEGYSVSREKKERFSLILESASTNQTSMYLCASSFTPEETQYFGPGTRLLVL.

The chain carries TRBV28 and TRBJ1-2, with D possibly matching TRBD1 (5 bases). V dropped 5 bases and J dropped 1 base, with 8 bases sitting between them. The length of the CDR3 is 13 residues. Germline V CDR1 and CDR2: MDHEN, SYDVKM. CDR3 amino acids: CASSLDNNYGYTF. In DNA, the CDR3 is TGTGCCAGCAGTCTGGACAATAACTATGGCTACACCTTC.

The V and J genes are TRBV10-3 and TRBJ1-2; D is unresolved. The V gene lost 3 bases and the J gene lost 2 bases, with 7 bases spanning the gap. CDR3 length: 13 amino acids. The germline V gene encodes CDR1 ENHRY and CDR2 SYGVKD. The CDR3 reads CAISDRFNYGYTF. CDR3 nucleotides: TGTGCCATCAGTGACAGATTCAACTATGGCTACACCTTC.

The V gene is TRBV13, the J gene TRBJ2-7; TRBD2 agrees at 7 bases. The CDR3 contains 19 residues. Per the germline V gene, CDR1 is PRHDT and CDR2 is FYEKMQ (reference sequence). The V and J ends lost 5 bases and 0 bases, in that order; junction bases with no gene match: 19. The CDR3 nucleotides read TGTGCCAGCAGCCCGAGGTGGGCCCTCGCTAGCGGACGCTCCTACGAGCAGTACTTC. Protein sequence: CASSPRWALASGRSYEQYF.

V usage is TRBV19 and J usage is TRBJ2-4; no reliable D call. The germline V gene encodes CDR1 LNHDA and CDR2 SQIVND (reference sequence). The CDR3 totals 17 residues. V was shortened by 5 bases and J by 0 bases, with 17 bases between the two germline ends. CDR3 loop: CASSPRWELLAKNIQYF. The CDR3 nucleotides read TGTGCCAGTAGTCCCCGCTGGGAACTTCTAGCCAAAAACATTCAGTACTTC.

The V and J genes are TRBV6-6 and TRBJ2-2, with D possibly being TRBD1 or TRBD2 (5 bases each). CDR3 length equals 14 residues. V was cut by 6 bases and J by 1 base, with 9 bases left in between. Germline V gene sequence: CDR1 MNHNY, CDR2 SVGAGI (reference sequence). The CDR3 DNA reads TGTGCCAGCAGCCCTGGGGGGAACACCGGGGAGCTGTTTTTT. This translates into CASSPGGNTGELFF.

This clone is a singleton in its sample. CDR3 region: CASSNGTRHFQTGEYNEQFF. The CDR3, as DNA: TGTGCCAGCAGCAACGGAACGAGGCATTTTCAAACGGGGGAATACAATGAGCAGTTCTTC. V and J are TRBV21-1 and TRBJ2-1; the table's D call of TRBD2 was not tested on the DNA. TRBV21-1 is labeled a pseudogene. The CDR3 runs to 20 residues.

This chain connects TRBV2 to TRBJ2-7, with D hard to call. The CDR3 contains 11 residues. Per the germline V gene, CDR1 is SNHLY and CDR2 is FYNNEI. The V end lost 6 bases, the J end lost 4 bases, and 7 bases lay between the germline ends. The CDR3 DNA follows: TGTGCCAGCAGCCTTAAGTACGAGCAGTACTTC. It yields the protein CASSLKYEQYF. The entire variable domain, with the rest obtained from reference TRBV2 and TRBJ2-7, is as follows: EPEVTQTPSHQVTQMGQEVILRCVPISNHLYFYWYRQILGQKVEFLVSFYNNEISEKSEIFDDQFSVERPDGSNFTLKIRSTKLEDSAMYFCASSLKYEQYFGPGTRLTVT.

The chain couples TRBV19 to TRBJ2-3, with a possible D match to TRBD1 (5 bases). The germline V gene has CDR1 LNHDA and CDR2 SQIVND (reference sequence). The CDR3 loop spans 18 amino acids. Trimming took off 3 bases at V and 0 bases at J, with 19 bases between the two ends. The CDR3 coding sequence is TGTGCCAGTAGTATTGGGGCATGGGAAACAGCTAGCACAGATACGCAGTATTTT. It is translated as CASSIGAWETASTDTQYF.

This chain uses TRBV7-6 with TRBJ2-2; no definite D call. V lost 2 bases and J lost 13, with 11 bases in between. CDR3 size: 12 residues. CDR1 is SGHVS and CDR2 is FNYEAQ in the germline V gene. As DNA, the CDR3 is TGTGCCAGCAGCTTAATCGGTAGCTGGCTGTTTTTT. Its protein product is CASSLIGSWLFF.

The rearrangement joins TRBV24-1 to TRBJ2-1; TRBD2 aligns across 15 bases. This CDR3 comprises 16 residues. V trimming: 7 bases; J trimming: 9 bases; junction bases outside the gene matches: 9. Germline V gives CDR1 KGHDR, CDR2 SFDVKD. The CDR3 bases are TGTGCCACCAGAACCGGACTAGCGGGGGGGTCGGGTGAGCAGTTCTTC. This codes for CATRTGLAGGSGEQFF.

The genes are TRBV4-1 and TRBJ1-1; 8 bases map to TRBD1. Looked up from germline, CDR1 is MGHRA and CDR2 is YSYEKL. The V gene end was trimmed by 3 bases and the J gene end by 4 bases; junction bases not matched to a gene: 7. This CDR3 comprises 15 residues. The CDR3 coding sequence is TGCGCCAGCAGCCACCCACAGGGGGACCCCACTGAAGCTTTCTTT. As protein: CASSHPQGDPTEAFF.

The chain is built from TRBV4-3 and TRBJ2-3, with no clear D. Germline V CDR1 and CDR2: LGHNA, YSLEER. V was shortened by 1 base and J by 6 bases, with 11 bases between the two germline ends. CDR3 length: 14 amino acids. CDR3 DNA: TGCGCCAGCAGCCAAGGGGGTTCGGCCGATACGCAGTATTTT. It yields the protein CASSQGGSADTQYF.

The rearrangement joins TRBV27 to TRBJ1-5, with TRBD1 as a possible D gene (6 bases). The CDR3 spans 14 residues. Germline V lookup: CDR1 MNHEY, CDR2 SMNVEV (reference sequence). V lost 3 bases and J lost 7, with 13 bases in between. This chain's CDR3 is CASSFLGAGQPQHF. CDR3 coding DNA: TGTGCCAGCAGTTTTTTGGGGGCGGGACAGCCCCAGCATTTT.

The chain has TRBV30 and TRBJ1-5; D perhaps matches TRBD1 (6 bases). V was cut by 2 bases and J by 9 bases, with 26 bases left in between. The germline CDR1 and CDR2 sequences are GTSNPN and SVGIG (reference sequence). The CDR3 has 17 residues. CDR3 loop: CAWSFDRAGQPGGPQHF. Written as DNA, the CDR3 is TGTGCCTGGAGTTTCGACAGAGCCGGACAGCCCGGGGGGCCCCAGCATTTT.

The rearrangement links TRBV28 to TRBJ1-6; no reliable D call. The CDR3 contains 13 residues. The V end was cut by 11 bases, the J end by 6 bases, with 14 bases between. Germline values: CDR1 MDHEN, CDR2 SYDVKM. CDR3 sequence reads: CAAGQLLNSPLHF. The CDR3 DNA reads as TGTGCCGCGGGTCAGCTCCTTAATTCACCCCTCCACTTT. Drawing the rest from reference TRBV28 and TRBJ1-6, the complete variable domain is DVKVTQSSRYLVKRTGEKVFLECVQDMDHENMFWYRQDPGLGLRLIYFSYDVKMKEKGDIPEGYSVSREKKERFSLILESASTNQTSMYLCAAGQLLNSPLHFGNGTRLTVT.

This clone occurred once. The chain is built from TRBV18 and TRBJ1-1; TRBD1 might be the D (6 bases). This CDR3 has 20 residues. CDR1 and CDR2 (germline): KGHSH, LQKENI. Trimming left V 6 bases short and J 1 base short, with 30 bases between. CDR3 in amino acids: CASSPGIQGFSWEKNTEAFF. CDR3 in DNA: TGTGCCAGCTCCCCCGGCATACAGGGATTTTCTTGGGAGAAGAACACTGAAGCTTTCTTT. Full variable domain (remainder filled in from reference TRBV18 and TRBJ1-1): NAGVMQNPRHLVRRRGQEARLRCSPMKGHSHVYWYRQLPEEGLKFMVYLQKENIIDESGMPKERFSAEFPKEGPSILRIQQVVRGDSAAYFCASSPGIQGFSWEKNTEAFFGQGTRLTVV.

As for this clone: This CDR3 is also generated by other DNA sequences in the sample. The J gene is TRBJ2-7, the V gene TRBV4-1; the D is unclear. CDR1 is MGHRA, CDR2 YSYEKL, per germline. CDR3 size: 14 residues. Trimming shortened V by 0 bases and J by 2 bases, and 8 bases separated the two germline ends. CDR3 coding DNA: TGCGCCAGCAGCCAAGAAGGTGGACCCTACGAGCAGTACTTC. Translation: CASSQEGGPYEQYF.

The rearrangement joins TRBV19 to TRBJ1-2, with D unclear. The V end was cut by 3 bases, the J end by 4 bases, with 9 bases between. The CDR3 extends over 13 amino acids. Germline V CDR1 and CDR2: LNHDA, SQIVND (reference sequence). The CDR3: CASSMDFSYGYTF. Written as DNA, the CDR3 is TGTGCCAGTAGTATGGACTTTTCCTATGGCTACACCTTC.

The chain uses TRBV30 and TRBJ1-2; TRBD1 is a possible D gene (6 bases). V was trimmed by 0 bases and J by 8 bases, leaving 16 bases between them. Per the germline V gene, CDR1 is GTSNPN and CDR2 is SVGIG (reference sequence). CDR3 size: 14 residues. The CDR3 protein is CAWSVQTGSAGYTF. Written as DNA, the CDR3 is TGTGCCTGGAGTGTGCAAACAGGGTCGGCGGGCTACACCTTC. Full variable domain (rest looked up from reference TRBV30 and TRBJ1-2): SQTIHQWPATLVQPVGSPLSLECTVEGTSNPNLYWYRQAAGRGLQLLFYSVGIGQISSEVPQNLSASRPQDRQFILSSKKLLLSDSGFYLCAWSVQTGSAGYTFGSGTRLTVV.

This rearrangement joins TRBV13 to TRBJ1-5, with TRBD1 identical over 11 bases. This CDR3 has 19 residues. V lost 1 base to trimming and J lost 0 bases; unmatched junction nucleotides: 8. Germline assignment: CDR1 PRHDT and CDR2 FYEKMQ (reference sequence). The CDR3 sequence: CASSLEAPGQGGSNQPQHF. The CDR3 nucleotides are TGTGCCAGCAGCTTAGAAGCCCCGGGACAGGGGGGTAGCAATCAGCCCCAGCATTTT.

This chain joins TRBV7-9 and TRBJ1-1; possibly TRBD1 for D (5 bases). Looked up from germline, CDR1 is SEHNR and CDR2 is FQNEAQ (reference sequence). The CDR3 totals 16 residues. V gave up 6 bases and J gave up 1 base, with 18 bases separating them. Written as DNA, the CDR3 is TGTGCCAGCAGAATAGCGGAGACAGAGAGGAACACTGAAGCTTTCTTT. It translates to CASRIAETERNTEAFF.

The chain is built from TRBV7-2 and TRBJ1-1, with TRBD1 matching 7 bases. CDR3 size: 13 residues. Per the germline V gene, CDR1 is SGHTA and CDR2 is FQGNSA. V trimming: 6 bases; J trimming: 4 bases; junction bases outside the gene matches: 5. The CDR3 DNA sequence: TGTGCCAGCAGGAACAGGGGCGGCACTGAAGCTTTCTTT. Encoded protein: CASRNRGGTEAFF.

V and J are TRBV18 and TRBJ2-2; TRBD2 might be the D (5 bases). The CDR3 has 15 residues. CDR1 and CDR2 from the germline V gene are KGHSH and LQKENI. Trimming cost V 4 bases and J 1 base, with 10 bases left between them. The CDR3 loop reads CASSQKLENTGELFF. The CDR3 nucleotides read TGTGCCAGCTCACAAAAACTAGAGAACACCGGGGAGCTGTTTTTT. The complete variable domain, with remaining parts taken from reference TRBV18 and TRBJ2-2, reads NAGVMQNPRHLVRRRGQEARLRCSPMKGHSHVYWYRQLPEEGLKFMVYLQKENIIDESGMPKERFSAEFPKEGPSILRIQQVVRGDSAAYFCASSQKLENTGELFFGEGSRLTVL.

The genes are TRBV18 and TRBJ1-2; D is possibly TRBD1 (5 bases). V was clipped by 4 bases and J by 3 bases, with 9 bases between them. The CDR3 contains 13 residues. Looked up from germline, CDR1 is KGHSH and CDR2 is LQKENI. The CDR3: CASSLPQDYGYTF. CDR3 DNA sequence: TGTGCCAGCTCACTCCCACAGGACTATGGCTACACCTTC.

The chain carries TRBV5-1 and TRBJ2-2; D perhaps matches TRBD2 (5 bases). V lost 1 base and J 7 bases, leaving 11 bases between the germline ends. CDR3 length: 14 residues. Germline CDR1 and CDR2: SGHRS and YFSETQ. CDR3 sequence: CASSLSGENGELFF. The CDR3 DNA reads TGCGCCAGCAGCTTGAGTGGGGAGAACGGGGAGCTGTTTTTT.

The rearrangement uses TRBV2 and TRBJ1-5, with a possible D match to TRBD1 (5 bases). The CDR3 loop spans 13 amino acids. Trimming cost V 6 bases and J 4 bases, with 10 bases left between them. Germline CDR1 and CDR2: SNHLY and FYNNEI. The CDR3 region is CASSSEGNQPQHF. CDR3 sequence (DNA): TGTGCCAGCAGCTCGGAGGGGAATCAGCCCCAGCATTTT.